This T cell receptor beta chain was recorded in a study of blood T cell repertoires in COVID-19 (dated by TCRdb to the early 2020s). About the investigation overall: The collaborator samples originated in the United States, Italy and Spain and spanned the acute and convalescent phases of COVID-19. Subjects who had been exposed to COVID-19, were actively infected with it, or had recovered from it provided the deeply sampled blood TCRbeta repertoires that made up the dataset. A de-identified subject ID, COVID-19 status, age in years and sex were almost always included in the sample metadata. The repertoires were made available in a free public database intended to serve as a resource for research on the immune response to SARS-CoV-2. The samples were drawn from two sources: the first 160 participants of the ongoing ImmuneRACE study, and 1,000 to 1,500 subjects contributed by 6 global collaborators. HLA class I and class II types, where available, came from metadata supplied by the sample provider rather than from assay-based typing. The prospective study material was composed of cDNA or gDNA derived from T cells, B-cell-depleted T cells, or PBMCs. Results the study describes overall, beyond this receptor: How much clinical and demographic metadata was included differed by source and by participant, and the metadata was provided uncurated.

The immunoSEQ Assay, a bias-controlled multiplex PCR, was used to amplify TCRbeta CDR3 regions from genomic DNA. On the study's bioinformatics: Within the assay, amplification of reference gene primers was used to estimate how many nucleated cells each sample contained. Sequence reads were collapsed and filtered to measure the absolute abundance of every unique TCRbeta CDR3 rearrangement. For each sample, productive Simpson clonality was calculated as the square root of Simpson's diversity index over productive rearrangements. TCRdb holds this immuneACCESS table with in-frame rearrangements only. Some clones are missing; in checked studies, unresolved V genes explain under half, and the rest has no known cause. That table is the source of V, J and clone size, and D and trimming were worked out from the DNA. The sample table contains some 28,000 clones; only one count was recorded for 87% of them. The ten largest account for approximately 9% of the sample.

A word on this clone: Its antigen target is currently unknown. No clone much larger than this one lies a single base away; base qualities are absent.

V and J lose 5 bases and 0 bases, and a span of 10 bases separates them. From the germline V gene, CDR1 is SGHNT and CDR2 is YENEEA. From the cysteine up to the phenylalanine, the CDR3 has a length of 14 residues. Only the CDR3 DNA is retained, 42 bases long and in frame from the first base. Whole blood was collected in K2EDTA tubes by collaborating institutions according to the institutions' own protocols. For TCRbeta analysis, collaborators shipped samples as frozen whole blood, isolated PBMCs, or DNA extracted from either of those sample types. Sequencing used peripheral blood. This TCR derives from a human donor in a cohort sampled during active COVID-19. The chain is assembled from TRBV11-3 and TRBJ1-1; the D region possibly corresponds to TRBD1 (5 bases align). The DNA reads as follows: TGTGCCAGCAGCCCAGGGAAATTGAACACTGAAGCTTTCTTT. This sequence encodes CASSPGKLNTEAFF.